This is a list of T cell receptor beta chains from one sample in a study of metastatic and nonmetastatic thyroid tumors. TCRdb re-called clones from the PCR reads using MiXCR. The sample lists roughly 14,000 clones; more than 20% were seen once. Sequencing was performed on tumor tissue. The source of these receptors is a female donor with papillary thyroid cancer or a benign thyroid nodule (not recorded which). Some clones in this sample may be carry-over from other donors' samples. Each CDR3 is given with its conserved first and last residue. D genes are given only for firm matches. A row's size may be missing; if present it is once, few, many or a size class.

cdr3_length	v_call	clone_size	j_call	d_call	cdr3_aa	cdr3_nt
15	TRBV7-8	NA	TRBJ2-7	NA	CASIPTAVGPYEQYF	TGTGCCAGCATCCCGACGGCGGTCGGTCCCTACGAGCAGTACTTC
15	TRBV19	medium-sized	TRBJ1-5	NA	CASDGRTYSNQPQHF	TGTGCCAGCGACGGGCGGACTTATAGCAATCAGCCCCAGCATTTT
16	TRBV19	NA	TRBJ1-5	NA	CASTKRRETSNQPQHF	TGTGCCAGTACCAAGAGGAGGGAGACGAGCAATCAGCCCCAGCATTTT
12	TRBV2	medium-sized	TRBJ1-6	NA	CASSVPNSPLHF	TGTGCCAGCAGTGTACCGAACTCACCCCTCCACTTT
17	TRBV20-1	NA	TRBJ2-2	NA	CSAPPLGGGTLTGDLFF	TGCAGTGCTCCACCACTGGGGGGCGGGACACTTACCGGGGATCTGTTTTTT
15	TRBV15	many	TRBJ2-1	NA	CATSRVSSPYNEQFF	TGTGCCACCAGCAGAGTGTCCAGCCCCTACAATGAGCAGTTCTTC
16	TRBV5-1	NA	TRBJ2-1	NA	CASSFSHRDSYNEQFF	TGCGCCAGCAGCTTTAGCCATAGAGATTCCTACAATGAGCAGTTCTTC
16	TRBV6-1	many	TRBJ2-7	NA	CASSSGVQGRNYEQYF	TGTGCCAGCAGTTCGGGGGTCCAGGGTAGGAACTACGAGCAGTACTTC
13	TRBV6-1	NA	TRBJ2-7	NA	CASRVRTTYEQYF	TGTGCCAGCAGGGTACGGACAACCTACGAGCAGTACTTC
13	TRBV5-1	many	TRBJ1-5	NA	CASSGGLGQPQHF	TGCGCCAGCAGCGGTGGTTTGGGTCAGCCCCAGCATTTT
11	TRBV20-1	NA	TRBJ2-7	NA	CSASYGYEQYF	TGCAGTGCTAGTTACGGGTACGAGCAGTACTTC
13	TRBV18	many	TRBJ2-1	TRBD2	CASSKAGGGEQFF	TGTGCCAGCTCAAAAGCGGGAGGTGGGGAGCAGTTCTTC
15	TRBV20-1	NA	TRBJ2-3	TRBD2	CSARVGTSAGDTQYF	TGCAGTGCTAGAGTAGGGACTAGCGCGGGAGATACGCAGTATTTT
11	TRBV6-1	medium-sized	TRBJ1-1	NA	CASQQGTEAFF	TGTGCCAGTCAGCAGGGGACTGAAGCTTTCTTT
15	TRBV12-3/TRBV12-4	medium-sized	TRBJ1-1	NA	CASRFRRERGTEAFF	TGTGCCAGCAGGTTCCGAAGGGAACGGGGCACTGAAGCTTTCTTT
15	TRBV12-3/TRBV12-4	few	TRBJ2-1	TRBD2	CASSLGLAAYNEQFF	TGTGCCAGTAGCCTTGGACTAGCGGCCTACAATGAGCAGTTCTTC
13	TRBV6-1	medium-sized	TRBJ1-5	NA	CASSDGSNQPQHF	TGTGCCAGCAGTGATGGGTCCAATCAGCCCCAGCATTTT
14	TRBV20-1	many	TRBJ2-7	TRBD1	CSAVGQGFSYEQYF	TGCAGTGCTGTTGGACAGGGATTCTCCTACGAGCAGTACTTC
15	TRBV15	NA	TRBJ2-3	TRBD2	CATGASGASTDTQYF	TGTGCCACCGGGGCTAGCGGAGCTAGCACAGATACGCAGTATTTT
13	TRBV20-1	once	TRBJ1-1	NA	CSASPWGRTEAFF	TGCAGTGCTAGCCCCTGGGGGAGGACTGAAGCTTTCTTT
12	TRBV18	medium-sized	TRBJ2-7	TRBD1	CASSGQIPEQYF	TGTGCCAGCTCGGGACAGATCCCCGAGCAGTACTTC
14	TRBV11-3	once	TRBJ2-7	TRBD1	CASSLSGGNYEQYF	TGTGCCAGCAGCTTATCAGGGGGCAACTACGAGCAGTACTTC
17	TRBV11-2	NA	TRBJ2-7	NA	CASSLDPGRLAPNEQYF	TGTGCCAGCAGCTTAGATCCTGGCAGATTGGCACCCAACGAGCAGTACTTC
16	TRBV7-8	many	TRBJ2-5	TRBD1	CASSAGTARNSETQYF	TGTGCCAGCAGCGCTGGGACAGCAAGGAATTCTGAGACCCAGTACTTC
16	TRBV5-1	NA	TRBJ2-1	TRBD1	CVSSLGADRAYNEHFF	TGCGTCAGCAGCCTGGGGGCGGACAGGGCCTACAATGAGCATTTCTTC
15	TRBV6-1	medium-sized	TRBJ1-1	NA	CASTTKRRQSTEAFF	TGTGCCAGCACGACCAAGCGAAGGCAGAGCACTGAAGCTTTCTTT
14	TRBV6-4	few	TRBJ1-2	NA	CASTDTREYYGYTF	TGTGCCAGCACGGATACCAGGGAATACTATGGCTACACCTTC
14	TRBV6-1	few	TRBJ2-3	NA	CASSFGGNKDTQYF	TGTGCCAGCAGTTTCGGGGGAAATAAAGATACGCAGTATTTT
12	TRBV30	medium-sized	TRBJ2-2	NA	CAEARNTGELFF	TGTGCGGAGGCCCGGAACACCGGGGAGCTGTTTTTT
14	TRBV11-2	medium-sized	TRBJ2-5	TRBD2	CASSRGSLQETQYF	TGTGCCAGCAGCCGCGGGAGTCTCCAAGAGACCCAGTACTTC
15	TRBV28	medium-sized	TRBJ2-1	NA	CASSSLQGGYNEQFF	TGTGCCAGCAGTTCCCTCCAGGGGGGCTACAATGAGCAGTTCTTC
15	TRBV4-2	NA	TRBJ2-1	TRBD1	CASSRGQGAYNEQFF	TGTGCCAGCAGCCGTGGACAGGGGGCCTACAATGAGCAGTTCTTC
13	TRBV3-1	once	TRBJ1-1	NA	CASSQVRGSEAFF	TGTGCCAGCAGCCAAGTAAGGGGCTCTGAAGCTTTCTTT
14	TRBV5-1	NA	TRBJ1-2	NA	CASSLIGTEYGYTF	TGCGCCAGCAGCTTGATTGGGACGGAATATGGCTACACCTTC
17	TRBV5-1	many	TRBJ2-6	TRBD2	CASSWTSGSPGANVLTF	TGCGCCAGCAGTTGGACTAGCGGGAGCCCTGGGGCCAACGTCCTGACTTTC
11	TRBV20-1	NA	TRBJ2-1	NA	CILSGPNEQFF	TGCATTCTATCGGGTCCTAATGAGCAGTTCTTC
12	TRBV20-1	many	TRBJ2-5	NA	CSSGRPAGTQYF	TGCAGCTCGGGCCGCCCCGCCGGGACCCAGTACTTC
14	TRBV6-1	medium-sized	TRBJ2-7	TRBD1	CASSIGQGFYEQYF	TGTGCCAGCAGTATCGGACAGGGGTTCTACGAGCAGTACTTC
16	TRBV28	medium-sized	TRBJ2-3	TRBD2	CASSPSGAGGRDTQYF	TGTGCCAGCAGTCCCTCGGGAGCGGGGGGTCGGGATACGCAGTATTTT